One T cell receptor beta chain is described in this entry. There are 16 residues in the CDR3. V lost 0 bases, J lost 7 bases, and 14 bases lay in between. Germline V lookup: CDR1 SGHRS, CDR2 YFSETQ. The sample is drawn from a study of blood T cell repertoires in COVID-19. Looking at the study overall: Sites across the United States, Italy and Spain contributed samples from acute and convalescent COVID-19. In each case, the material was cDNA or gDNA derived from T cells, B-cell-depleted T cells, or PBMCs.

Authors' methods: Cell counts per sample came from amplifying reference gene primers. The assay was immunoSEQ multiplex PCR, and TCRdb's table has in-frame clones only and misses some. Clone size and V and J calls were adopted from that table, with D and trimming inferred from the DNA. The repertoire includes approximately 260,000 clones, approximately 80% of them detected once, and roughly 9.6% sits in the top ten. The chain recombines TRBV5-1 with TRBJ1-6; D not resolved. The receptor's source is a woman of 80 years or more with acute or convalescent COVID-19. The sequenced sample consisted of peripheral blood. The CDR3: CASSLEFGRENSPLHF. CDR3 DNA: TGCGCCAGCAGCTTGGAATTCGGTCGGGAAAATTCACCCCTCCACTTT.